This entry lists 9 T cell receptor beta chains sequenced from one sample in a study of shared clonotypes between healthy human individuals (dated by TCRdb to the early 2020s). The receptor library was made with the immunoSEQ multiplex PCR assay. TCRdb took this table from immuneACCESS and kept in-frame rearrangements with V and J called. Such tables lack part of the clones; where checked against another copy, unresolved V genes explain under half of the gap, and the rest is unexplained. This sample comprises about 2.2 million clones, just over 90% of them detected only once. Jointly, the top ten make up more than 1.5% of the sample. CD8 naive samples were obtained by positive selection for CCR7 among CD45RO-negative cells, yielding a CD45RA+CCR7+ population from which TemRA cells were excluded. Specimen: naive CD8+ T cells from PBMCs. Per the publication, the cell subset or site label means: CD45RA+CCR7+. These receptors came from a man aged 18 to 29 in good health. Some clones in this sample may be carry-over from other donors' samples.

This chain links TRBV5-6 with TRBJ1-1; D unresolved. Germline V gives CDR1 SGHDT, CDR2 YYEEEE. The CDR3 is 13 amino acids. Trimming cost V 0 bases and J 6 bases, with 9 bases left between them. CDR3 DNA: TGTGCCAGCAGCTTGGCCGGAGGGCCTGAAGCTTTCTTT. This encodes CASSLAGGPEAFF.

CDR3 sequence: CASSRQGSNTEAFF. DNA of the CDR3: TGTGCCAGCAGCCGACAGGGGTCGAACACTGAAGCTTTCTTT. V and J are TRBV28 and TRBJ1-1, with 8 nucleotides matching TRBD1. The ends lost 6 bases at V and 1 base at J; junction bases unmatched: 4. This CDR3 contains 14 residues. The germline gives CDR1 MDHEN, CDR2 SYDVKM.

This clone was observed a single time. The rearrangement uses TRBV6-5 and TRBJ1-2; D is perhaps TRBD1 (5 bases). The germline V gene encodes CDR1 MNHEY and CDR2 SVGAGI. Trimming stripped 1 base from V and 6 bases from J, with 9 bases between. The CDR3 totals 13 residues. This CDR3 reads CASSYYQGDGYTF. The CDR3, as DNA: TGTGCCAGCAGTTACTACCAAGGGGATGGCTACACCTTC.

The DNA for the CDR3 is TGTGCCACCAGCAGAGATTGGCGGGACAGCTCCTACGAGCAGTACTTC. It is translated as CATSRDWRDSSYEQYF. The chain uses TRBV15 and TRBJ2-7; D may be TRBD1 (7 bases). Looked up from germline, CDR1 is LNHNV and CDR2 is YYDKDF (reference sequence). Trimming cost V 0 bases and J 0 bases, with 12 bases left between them. The CDR3 extends over 16 amino acids.

The rearrangement links TRBV18 to TRBJ1-5; the D gene is possibly TRBD1 (6 bases). Looked up from germline, CDR1 is KGHSH and CDR2 is LQKENI. This CDR3 spans 16 amino acids. V lost 6 bases and J lost 0, with 15 bases in between. The CDR3 nucleotides are TGTGCCAGCTCGGACAGACAGTCCTATAGCAATCAGCCCCAGCATTTT. The encoded protein is CASSDRQSYSNQPQHF.

With regard to this clone: At the DNA level, this CDR3 is encoded by other sequences in the same sample as well. The chain combines TRBV9 with TRBJ1-5, with TRBD1 matching 7 bases. V trimming: 2 bases; J trimming: 0 bases; junction bases outside the gene matches: 2. The CDR3 sequence is 15 residues long. Germline V lookup: CDR1 SGDLS, CDR2 YYNGEE. The CDR3 is CASSVGTASNQPQHF. DNA of the CDR3: TGTGCCAGCAGCGTGGGGACAGCTAGCAATCAGCCCCAGCATTTT.

Only one count was recorded for this clone. CDR3: CSVGTNALDEQYF. CDR3 bases: TGCAGCGTTGGTACCAACGCCCTGGACGAGCAGTACTTC. The chain combines TRBV29-1 with TRBJ2-7; no clear D. V was pared by 4 bases and J by 5 bases, with 15 bases between. This CDR3 contains 13 residues. Looked up from germline, CDR1 is SQVTM and CDR2 is ANQGSEA.

The chain employs TRBV5-1 and TRBJ2-7; D is unresolved. The CDR3 totals 14 residues. V lost 3 bases and J 1 base, leaving 11 bases between the germline ends. Per germline, CDR1 SGHRS and CDR2 YFSETQ. The CDR3 DNA is TGCGCCAGCAGCTCCGCCCTAGGGTCCTACGAGCAGTACTTC. It translates to CASSSALGSYEQYF.

V gene TRBV4-1 combines with J gene TRBJ2-5, with 7 positions matching TRBD1. V lost 8 bases and J lost 7; bases outside the gene matches: 16. In germline, CDR1 is MGHRA, CDR2 YSYEKL. CDR3 length: 15 residues. This CDR3 reads CASAEGGVGRGTQYF. CDR3 in DNA: TGCGCCAGCGCTGAAGGGGGCGTAGGTCGGGGGACCCAGTACTTC.